The T cell receptor (beta chain) described here comes from a study of cytomegalovirus exposure and HLA in healthy donors. Study conclusions and caveats: The CMV antigen specificity of a few CMV-associated chains was confirmed through in vitro analysis. Rarity held for most TCR sequences, but there were some public TCRs that occurred in many donors.

There are 15 residues in the CDR3. The trim removed 4 bases at V and 11 bases at J, leaving 13 bases unmatched. CDR1 and CDR2 from the germline V gene are LGHNA and YSLEER. Clones were read by immunoSEQ multiplex PCR, and TCRdb kept only the in-frame ones, dropping some. The sample includes some 290,000 clones, roughly 90% of them seen just once. Note on this clone: The antigen is undetermined.

The V gene is TRBV4-3, the J gene TRBJ1-1; 10 bases map to TRBD1. The sample comprised PBMCs. The TCR comes from a man aged 30-40 years in good health and CMV-seronegative. The CDR3 is CASSRDVTGTGEAFF. The DNA of the CDR3 is TGCGCCAGCAGCCGCGATGTCACCGGGACAGGGGAGGCTTTCTTT.